The 28 T cell receptor beta chains given below trace back to one sample, sequenced in a study of chemoradiotherapy in HPV16-positive cancers (dated by TCRdb to 2022 to 2024). Library creation used the immunoSEQ multiplex PCR assay. TCRdb's version of the immuneACCESS table is confined to in-frame rearrangements and falls short of the full clone set. An unresolved V gene accounts for under half of the shortfall where checked; the remainder is of unknown origin. A total of 4,500 to 6,000 clones appear in this sample, about three quarters of them only once. Around 30% of the sample rests with the top ten. This sample was gathered from a patient who underwent chemoradiotherapy. All receptors come from a human donor with HPV-associated anogenital cancer.

The chain uses TRBV9 and TRBJ1-2; TRBD1 matches at 7 bases. CDR3 size: 17 residues. The V gene end was trimmed by 4 bases and the J gene end by 1 base; junction bases not matched to a gene: 13. The germline V gene encodes CDR1 SGDLS and CDR2 YYNGEE. The CDR3 here is CASSRRDSATVNYGYTF. CDR3 DNA sequence: TGTGCCAGCAGCCGACGGGACAGCGCGACCGTTAACTATGGCTACACCTTC. Full variable domain (missing parts from reference TRBV9 and TRBJ1-2): DSGVTQTPKHLITATGQRVTLRCSPRSGDLSVYWYQQSLDQGLQFLIQYYNGEERAKGNILERFSAQQFPDLHSELNLSSLELGDSALYFCASSRRDSATVNYGYTFGSGTRLTVV.

The chain recombines TRBV19 with TRBJ2-2; either TRBD1 or TRBD2 may supply D (5 bases each). The CDR3 has 14 residues. CDR1 is LNHDA and CDR2 is SQIVND in the germline V gene (reference sequence). With 4 bases removed from V and 2 bases from J, the gap between germline ends came to 8 bases. The CDR3 region has the DNA TGTGCCAGTAGTAAGGGACCAAACACCGGGGAGCTGTTTTTT. It translates to CASSKGPNTGELFF.

CDR3: CSVEKGTGASGYTF. The CDR3 DNA reads TGCAGCGTTGAAAAGGGGACAGGCGCCTCGGGCTACACCTTC. This chain links TRBV29-1 with TRBJ1-2, with 8 bases that match TRBD1. The J segment lost 8 bases and the V segment lost 2 bases, leaving 10 bases of the junction unmatched. CDR1 and CDR2 from the germline V gene are SQVTM and ANQGSEA. The CDR3 sequence is 14 residues long.

The V and J genes are TRBV25-1 and TRBJ2-2, with TRBD2 matching 7 bases. Germline V CDR1 and CDR2: MGHDK, SYGVNS. CDR3 length equals 15 residues. V lost 7 bases, J lost 2 bases, and 7 bases stayed unmatched. CDR3 amino acids: CASTRSGVNTGELFF. DNA for the CDR3: TGTGCCAGCACCCGAAGCGGGGTAAACACCGGGGAGCTGTTTTTT.

This clone has only a few counts. The V call is TRBV9, the J call TRBJ1-2; D call uncertain. Germline V gives CDR1 SGDLS, CDR2 YYNGEE. The CDR3 is 12 amino acids. V lost 10 bases and J 3 bases, leaving 13 bases between the germline ends. The CDR3 DNA sequence: TGTGCCCCCGGTCCGCCAGACTATGGCTACACCTTC. It specifies CAPGPPDYGYTF.

The CDR3 coding sequence is TGTGCCAGCAGCTTAGCGACGCCCCGACCGGGAGGAGAGCAGTACTTC. This gives the protein CASSLATPRPGGEQYF. The chain carries TRBV7-9 and TRBJ2-7, with 7 bases that match TRBD2. V shed 0 bases, J shed 7 bases, and the junction held 12 bases outside the gene matches. The CDR3 covers 16 residues. Germline lookup yields CDR1 SEHNR and CDR2 FQNEAQ (reference sequence).

The CDR3 coding sequence is TGTGCCAGCAGCTTAAAAGTGGGAGTGGGCAACACCGGGGAGCTGTTTTTT. Translating it yields CASSLKVGVGNTGELFF. The chain employs TRBV11-3 and TRBJ2-2, with a possible D match to TRBD2 (5 bases). V lost 2 bases and J 2 bases, leaving 15 bases between the germline ends. The CDR3 loop spans 17 amino acids. Germline CDR1 reads SGHNT; CDR2 reads YENEEA.

V gene TRBV7-2 combines with J gene TRBJ1-5; 7 bases are shared with TRBD1. Germline V lookup: CDR1 SGHTA, CDR2 FQGNSA. After removal of 5 bases from V and 0 bases from J, the junction contained 16 bases not matched to a gene. The CDR3 consists of 19 residues. CDR3 in amino acids: CASSQRRDSYFYSNQPQHF. The DNA for the CDR3 is TGTGCCAGCAGCCAAAGGAGGGACAGTTACTTTTATAGCAATCAGCCCCAGCATTTT. Full variable domain (missing parts from reference TRBV7-2 and TRBJ1-5): GAGVSQSPSNKVTEKGKDVELRCDPISGHTALYWYRQSLGQGLEFLIYFQGNSAPDKSGLPSDRFSAERTGGSVSTLTIQRTQQEDSAVYLCASSQRRDSYFYSNQPQHFGDGTRLSIL.

This chain links TRBV7-2 with TRBJ2-1; 8 positions agree with TRBD2. The CDR3 covers 16 residues. Germline trimming cut 4 bases from V and 4 bases from J; bases unmatched to any gene: 9. The germline V gene has CDR1 SGHTA and CDR2 FQGNSA. CDR3 sequence reads: CASSWWREELYNEQFF. The CDR3 DNA reads TGTGCCAGCAGCTGGTGGCGGGAGGAGCTGTACAATGAGCAGTTCTTC. Looking up the rest from reference TRBV7-2 and TRBJ2-1 gives the full variable domain: GAGVSQSPSNKVTEKGKDVELRCDPISGHTALYWYRQSLGQGLEFLIYFQGNSAPDKSGLPSDRFSAERTGGSVSTLTIQRTQQEDSAVYLCASSWWREELYNEQFFGPGTRLTVL.

This clone has more than one count but fewer than ten. The chain joins TRBV2 to TRBJ2-2; D is ambiguous. V was cut by 0 bases and J by 9 bases, with 11 bases left in between. Germline V lookup: CDR1 SNHLY, CDR2 FYNNEI. This CDR3 region has 14 residues. The CDR3: CASSEALADRELFF. In DNA form, the CDR3 reads TGTGCCAGCAGTGAAGCATTGGCAGACCGGGAGCTGTTTTTT.

This clone was counted once. The V and J genes are TRBV11-3 and TRBJ2-3; tentatively, D is TRBD1 (6 bases). The V and J ends lost 4 bases and 2 bases respectively, with 19 bases between them. CDR3 length: 17 amino acids. CDR1 SGHNT and CDR2 YENEEA come from the germline V gene. The CDR3 coding sequence is TGTGCCAGCAGCTATTCTGTCGGGACACCTTTCACAGATACGCAGTATTTT. This sequence encodes CASSYSVGTPFTDTQYF.

CDR3: CASSRTGIRGNTIYF. The CDR3, as DNA: TGTGCCAGCAGTAGGACAGGGATTCGTGGAAACACCATATATTTT. The chain is built from TRBV6-5 and TRBJ1-3; 8 bases agree with TRBD1. CDR1 is MNHEY, CDR2 SVGAGI, per germline. V was pared by 5 bases and J by 3 bases, with 6 bases of the junction left unmatched. The length of the CDR3 is 15 residues.

This rearrangement joins TRBV18 to TRBJ1-4; D remains ambiguous. This CDR3 contains 12 residues. CDR1 KGHSH and CDR2 LQKENI come from the germline V gene. Trimming stripped 3 bases from V and 8 bases from J, with 7 bases between. For the CDR3, the DNA is TGTGCCAGCTCACCTGCGGGGGAAAAACTGTTTTTT. Amino acids: CASSPAGEKLFF.

The chain couples TRBV6-1 to TRBJ2-5; unclear D gene. V gave up 5 bases and J gave up 2 bases, with 6 bases separating them. Germline lookup yields CDR1 MNHNS and CDR2 SASEGT. CDR3 length: 12 residues. DNA of the CDR3: TGTGCCAGCAGTCGGATACAAGAGACCCAGTACTTC. This gives the protein CASSRIQETQYF.

A single count supports this clone. This sequence joins TRBV28 and TRBJ1-3; no firm D call. V was trimmed by 2 bases and J by 0 bases, leaving 14 bases between them. Per germline, CDR1 MDHEN and CDR2 SYDVKM. This CDR3 is 17 amino acids long. CDR3 region: CASSLRALGDSGNTIYF. The CDR3 region has the DNA TGTGCCAGCAGTTTAAGGGCTTTGGGAGACTCTGGAAACACCATATATTTT.

This chain joins TRBV6-1 and TRBJ2-5; the D gene is possibly TRBD1 (5 bases). Matching the DNA end better, TRBJ2-7 makes the J call doubtful. This CDR3 is built from 15 residues. Per germline, CDR1 MNHNS and CDR2 SASEGT. The CDR3 region is CASSEGGGPYYEQYF. The CDR3 DNA reads TGTGCCAGCAGTGAAGGGGGCGGCCCATACTACGAGCAGTACTTC.

This clone was seen a few times. This rearrangement joins TRBV7-2 to TRBJ2-7, with 11 bases aligning to TRBD2. V lost 2 bases and J lost 6; bases outside the gene matches: 3. CDR1 is SGHTA and CDR2 is FQGNSA in the germline V gene. The CDR3 runs 14 residues. The CDR3 spells CASSLTGLAAEQYF. Written as DNA, the CDR3 is TGTGCCAGCAGCTTAACGGGACTAGCGGCCGAGCAGTACTTC. Combining the CDR3 with reference TRBV7-2 and TRBJ2-7 gives the whole variable domain GAGVSQSPSNKVTEKGKDVELRCDPISGHTALYWYRQSLGQGLEFLIYFQGNSAPDKSGLPSDRFSAERTGGSVSTLTIQRTQQEDSAVYLCASSLTGLAAEQYFGPGTRLTVT.

This clone was observed a single time. The V and J genes are TRBV7-2 and TRBJ2-3; D unclear. The germline V gene has CDR1 SGHTA and CDR2 FQGNSA. Trimming removed 5 bases at V and 6 bases at J, with 9 bases between. This CDR3 region has 12 residues. As DNA, the CDR3 is TGTGCCAGCAGCCCGCAGGCCGATACGCAGTATTTT. This sequence encodes CASSPQADTQYF.

This chain links TRBV10-3 with TRBJ2-3, with 12 nucleotides matching TRBD1. CDR1 is ENHRY and CDR2 is SYGVKD in the germline V gene. Trimming at V came to 6 bases and at J to 4 bases, leaving 2 bases not matched to a gene. The CDR3 consists of 14 residues. DNA for the CDR3: TGTGCCATCAGGGGGGACAGGGGGCCAGATACGCAGTATTTT. It codes for CAIRGDRGPDTQYF.

J is TRBJ2-2 and V is TRBV29-1; no reliable D call. Germline V gene sequence: CDR1 SQVTM, CDR2 ANQGSEA. The CDR3 runs to 13 residues. Trimming took 6 bases from V and 5 from J, leaving 13 bases between them. The CDR3 DNA is TGCAGCGTCAATCAGTTGGGGACCGGGGAGCTGTTTTTT. It translates to CSVNQLGTGELFF.

The CDR3 nucleotides read TGTGCCAGCAGCTTAAAGGGGGGTGAATTTGAGCAGTTCTTC. The encoded protein is CASSLKGGEFEQFF. The chain carries TRBV7-6 and TRBJ2-1; D might be TRBD1 or TRBD2, each matching 6 bases. CDR3 length: 14 amino acids. The germline V gene has CDR1 SGHVS and CDR2 FNYEAQ. Trimming stripped 2 bases from V and 9 bases from J, with 14 bases between.

The sample holds a few counts of this clone. The chain is built from TRBV4-3 and TRBJ2-7, with 13 bases fitting TRBD2. Losses at the gene ends were 1 base for V and 5 bases for J; bases not matched to a gene: 2. CDR3 size: 15 residues. In germline, CDR1 is LGHNA, CDR2 YSLEER. The CDR3, as DNA: TGCGCCAGCAGCCAAGGTGGGACTAGCGGGGACGAGCAGTACTTC. Translated: CASSQGGTSGDEQYF.

The chain links TRBV10-3 to TRBJ2-7; possible D gene TRBD1, 5 bases. Between the trimmed V and J ends, which lost 7 bases and 3 bases, there was a span of 19 bases. There are 15 residues in the CDR3. Germline values: CDR1 ENHRY, CDR2 SYGVKD. The CDR3 protein is CAINTKTAFFYEQYV. For the CDR3, the DNA is TGTGCCATCAATACGAAGACAGCATTTTTCTACGAGCAGTACGTC.

This chain links TRBV4-3 with TRBJ1-2; possibly TRBD1 for D (6 bases). Germline loops: CDR1 LGHNA, CDR2 YSLEER. The CDR3 consists of 15 residues. The germline V and J ends were trimmed by 0 bases and 12 bases, with 20 bases remaining between them. The CDR3: CASSQDWKSGTPNTF. CDR3 coding DNA: TGCGCCAGCAGCCAAGATTGGAAGTCCGGGACACCTAACACCTTC.

This sequence joins TRBV7-9 and TRBJ2-4; possibly TRBD2 for D (7 bases). V was pared by 5 bases and J by 1 base, with 12 bases between. This CDR3 spans 15 amino acids. The germline gives CDR1 SEHNR, CDR2 FQNEAQ (reference sequence). The CDR3 DNA follows: TGTGCCAGCAGCCCGGGGGGCACGGCCAAAAACATTCAGTACTTC. Protein product: CASSPGGTAKNIQYF.

CDR3 sequence: CAWADRRNQPQHF. CDR3 sequence (DNA): TGTGCCTGGGCCGACCGGCGTAATCAGCCCCAGCATTTT. The chain links TRBV30 to TRBJ1-5, with D uncertain. Looked up from germline, CDR1 is GTSNPN and CDR2 is SVGIG (reference sequence). Trimming left V 5 bases short and J 4 bases short, with 12 bases between. The CDR3 extends over 13 amino acids.

In regard to this clone: One end of the junction varies from germline; a read error may be responsible. V is TRBV20-1 and J is TRBJ2-1; D uncertain. CDR1 DFQATT and CDR2 SNEGSKA come from the germline V gene (reference sequence). CDR3 length: 11 amino acids. The CDR3 here is CSARDLHEQFF. CDR3 coding DNA: TGCAGTGCTCGAGACTTACATGAGCAGTTCTTC.

The V gene is TRBV28, the J gene TRBJ1-1, with a possible D match to TRBD1 (5 bases). V was shortened by 3 bases and J by 0 bases, with 11 bases between the two germline ends. This CDR3 has 15 amino acids. CDR1 and CDR2 (germline): MDHEN, SYDVKM. The CDR3 region is CASSLGPGMNTEAFF. The CDR3 DNA sequence: TGTGCCAGCAGTTTGGGACCGGGGATGAACACTGAAGCTTTCTTT.